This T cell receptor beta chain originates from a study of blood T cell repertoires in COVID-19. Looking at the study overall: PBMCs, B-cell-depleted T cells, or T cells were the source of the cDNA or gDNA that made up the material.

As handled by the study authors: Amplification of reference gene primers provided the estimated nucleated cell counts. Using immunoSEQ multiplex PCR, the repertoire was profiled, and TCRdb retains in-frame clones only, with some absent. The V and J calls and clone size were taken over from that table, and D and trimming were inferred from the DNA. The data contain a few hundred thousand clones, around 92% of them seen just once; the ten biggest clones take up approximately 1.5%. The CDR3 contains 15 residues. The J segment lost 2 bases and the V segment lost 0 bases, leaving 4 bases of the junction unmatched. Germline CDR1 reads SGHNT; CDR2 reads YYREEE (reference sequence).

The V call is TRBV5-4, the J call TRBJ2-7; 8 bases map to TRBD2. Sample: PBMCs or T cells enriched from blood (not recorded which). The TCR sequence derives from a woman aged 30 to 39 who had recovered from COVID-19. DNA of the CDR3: TGTGCCAGCAGCTTGGCTTTGCGGGGGGCCTACGAGCAGTACTTC. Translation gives CASSLALRGAYEQYF.